This paragraph reports one TCR beta chain. The antigen remains undetermined. The source of the sample is a study of Ad26.COV2.S vaccination and SARS-CoV-2 variants. About the research overall: Donor allocation was to the COV1001 Ad26.COV2.S trial arm. Each vaccinee took Ad26.COV2.S intramuscularly, once or twice 56 days apart.

The treatment is: 15 to 20 received Ad26.COV2.S at low or high dose, single or two shots; a few received placebo; per-sample allocation not given. Specimen acquisition occurred on day 63 following the initial vaccine or placebo injection. Immunization relied on an Ad26 vector, which expressed Wuhan-strain SARS-CoV-2 spike. Clones were read by immunoSEQ multiplex PCR, and TCRdb kept only the in-frame ones, dropping some. The repertoire holds 410,000 or so clones, with 92% as singletons. Whole-study results and caveats: The analyses of TCR breadth and depth may have understated the size of total T cell responses.

The ends were cut back, 3 bases at V and 4 bases at J, with 7 bases in the middle. The CDR3 covers 11 residues. The V gene's germline CDR1 is DFQATT and CDR2 SNEGSKA (reference sequence). The sequence came from a person between 18 and 65 years old who received the Ad26.COV2.S COVID-19 vaccine or a placebo. This chain connects TRBV20-1 to TRBJ2-7; no clear D. Sequences were derived from peripheral blood, sampled in a trial of Ad26.COV2.S vaccine versus placebo. CDR3 in amino acids: CSASEWYEQYF. Here the CDR3 DNA reads TGCAGTGCTAGCGAGTGGTACGAGCAGTACTTC.